A selection of T cell receptor beta chains follows, all from one sample in a study of cytomegalovirus exposure and HLA in healthy donors. Assay used: immunoSEQ multiplex PCR; TCRdb lists only in-frame clones, some missing. The data hold around 100,000 clones, with approximately 66% observed a single time. The material sequenced was PBMCs. These receptors came from a woman between 45 and 65 years old in good health and CMV-seronegative. CDR3s include the opening cysteine and the closing phenylalanine or tryptophan. The D gene is left open where the match is weak. Clone size is shown for a subset of rows, as once, few, many or a class of expanded clone.

TGTGCCAGCAGCTCTCCGCGGACTAGCTCCTACGAGCAGTACTTC | CASSSPRTSSYEQYF | TRBJ2-7 | . | TRBV7-9 | TRBD2
TGTGCCAGCAGTCCACGGAGATCCGGGGCCAACGTCCTGACTTTC | CASSPRRSGANVLTF | TRBJ2-6 | . | TRBV7-2 | .
TGTGCCAGCAGTGGCCGGGACAGGGGATTGGACAATGAGCAGTTCTTC | CASSGRDRGLDNEQFF | TRBJ2-1 | few | TRBV28 | TRBD1
TGCGCCAGCAGCCTTCACACAGGGGGTGTCTACACCTTC | CASSLHTGGVYTF | TRBJ1-2 | . | TRBV5-1 | TRBD1
TGCAGCGTTGGTGGGACAGGGGTTTCAGATACGCAGTATTTT | CSVGGTGVSDTQYF | TRBJ2-3 | . | TRBV29-1 | TRBD1
TGTGCCAGCAGCTTATATTGGGGGATAGGTCAGCGGGAGAGGGGTGAGCAGTTCTTC | CASSLYWGIGQRERGEQFF | TRBJ2-1 | . | TRBV7-2 | TRBD2
TGTGCCAGCAGCCAGGGGGCGGGGCTTGGGGAGACCCAGTACTTC | CASSQGAGLGETQYF | TRBJ2-5 | . | TRBV9 | TRBD1
TGTGCCAGTAGTATTTCATCCTACTCCTACGAGCAGTACTTC | CASSISSYSYEQYF | TRBJ2-7 | . | TRBV19 | .
TGTGCCAGCAGCTACCCGGGTCAAGGGATTAGCGATAAGTTCTTC | CASSYPGQGISDKFF | TRBJ2-1 | . | TRBV11-1 | .
TGTGCCAGCAGTTTACCAGGGGCGGGCTATGGCTACACCTTC | CASSLPGAGYGYTF | TRBJ1-2 | . | TRBV28 | .
TGTGCCAGCAGTTTATCGAAACTAGCGGGGGGGCGTGATACGCAGTATTTT | CASSLSKLAGGRDTQYF | TRBJ2-3 | . | TRBV27 | TRBD2
TGTGCCAGCAGCTACTCCTCCTACAATGAGCAGTTCTTC | CASSYSSYNEQFF | TRBJ2-1 | . | TRBV7-3 | .
TGCGCCAGCAGTGAGCGGGAGAACTTAGGGGCCGGGGAGCTGTTTTTT | CASSERENLGAGELFF | TRBJ2-2 | . | TRBV5-1 | TRBD2
TGTGCCAGCAGCGGACAGGGATGGGCCTACGAGCAGTACTTC | CASSGQGWAYEQYF | TRBJ2-7 | . | TRBV2 | TRBD1
TGTGCCAGCAGCGTAGCTCCCCAGTCCGAAGCTTTCTTT | CASSVAPQSEAFF | TRBJ1-1 | . | TRBV9 | .
TGCGCCAGCAGCCTCTACAATGAGCAGTTCTTC | CASSLYNEQFF | TRBJ2-1 | . | TRBV5-1 | .
TGTGCCAGCAGTCTACAAGCGGGGAACACAGATACGCAGTATTTT | CASSLQAGNTDTQYF | TRBJ2-3 | few | TRBV6-4 | TRBD2
TGCGCCAGCAGTGACGGGGTTTACTATGGCTACACCTTC | CASSDGVYYGYTF | TRBJ1-2 | . | TRBV10-2 | .
TGCGCCAGCAGCCAAACCAGGAGGGGTTATGAGCAGTTCTTC | CASSQTRRGYEQFF | TRBJ2-1 | . | TRBV5-1 | .
TGTGCCAGCAGCCTAAGCACAGATACGCAGTATTTT | CASSLSTDTQYF | TRBJ2-3 | . | TRBV7-3 | .
TGCAGCGTTGAAGATCATCAAACTGAAGCTTTCTTT | CSVEDHQTEAFF | TRBJ1-1 | . | TRBV29-1 | .
TGTGCCAGCAGCTTAGGGAGCCCCAACACCGGGGAGCTGTTTTTT | CASSLGSPNTGELFF | TRBJ2-2 | . | TRBV7-2 | .
TGTGCCAGTAGTTCGGGACAGGGAATTGACTACACCTTC | CASSSGQGIDYTF | TRBJ1-2 | few | TRBV19 | TRBD1
TGTGCCAGTACCGACAGGGGTTATGGCTACACCTTC | CASTDRGYGYTF | TRBJ1-2 | few | TRBV19 | TRBD1
TGTGCCAGCAGCTTGGGAGACAGGGACACTGAAGCTTTCTTT | CASSLGDRDTEAFF | TRBJ1-1 | . | TRBV5-4 | TRBD1
TGCGCCAGCAGCCAAGATCTTGGGACAGGGGTTGGCTACACCTTC | CASSQDLGTGVGYTF | TRBJ1-2 | . | TRBV4-3 | TRBD1
TGTGCCAGCAGTTCTCAGAATGAAAAACTGTTTTTT | CASSSQNEKLFF | TRBJ1-4 | . | TRBV27 | .
TGTGCCAGCAGTTATTTAGACACCGCTTATCAGCCCCAGCATTTT | CASSYLDTAYQPQHF | TRBJ1-5 | . | TRBV6-6 | .
TGTGCCTGGAGTGTAGACGGGGGCAATCAGCCCCAGCATTTT | CAWSVDGGNQPQHF | TRBJ1-5 | few | TRBV30 | .
TGTGCCAGCCTGGGGGGCGAGCAGTACTTC | CASLGGEQYF | TRBJ2-7 | . | TRBV28 | .
TGTGCCAGCAGTTTCTTGTCCGTTCGGGAGACCCAGTACTTC | CASSFLSVRETQYF | TRBJ2-5 | . | TRBV28 | .
TGTGCCAGCAGCTCCGGGACAGGGGGGGCAAGTGGAGATACGCAGTATTTT | CASSSGTGGASGDTQYF | TRBJ2-3 | few | TRBV5-4 | TRBD1
TGCGCCAGCAGCCAAGATCTAAAGGGAGGGGCGGCCAAAAACATTCAGTACTTC | CASSQDLKGGAAKNIQYF | TRBJ2-4 | once | TRBV4-1 | TRBD2
TGTGCCAGCAGCAAATGTCGGGGGACAGGGTTCTGGGAGCAGTACTTC | CASSKCRGTGFWEQYF | TRBJ2-7 | . | TRBV21-1 | .
TGTGCCAGCAGCTTGGTAATTAGCGGGGGCTACAATGAGCAGTTCTTC | CASSLVISGGYNEQFF | TRBJ2-1 | . | TRBV5-6 | TRBD2
TGTGCCAGCAGTGAAGGGTCGGGAGCAACCTACAATGAGCAGTTCTTC | CASSEGSGATYNEQFF | TRBJ2-1 | once | TRBV6-1 | .
TGTGCCAGCAGCTTCGGAGAGACCCAGTACTTC | CASSFGETQYF | TRBJ2-5 | once | TRBV7-2 | .
TGCGCCAGCAGCTGGACAGCCGACAACACTGAAGCTTTCTTT | CASSWTADNTEAFF | TRBJ1-1 | . | TRBV5-1 | .
TGTGCCAGTCCGCCCCGGGACAGCCAAAACCAAGAGACCCAGTACTTC | CASPPRDSQNQETQYF | TRBJ2-5 | few | TRBV7-9 | TRBD1
TGTGCCAGCAGTTTTATATGGACTAGCGGGAGTGGTGGCACAGATACGCAGTATTTT | CASSFIWTSGSGGTDTQYF | TRBJ2-3 | once | TRBV27 | TRBD2
TGTGCCAGCAGCTCTGGGACAGGGCAAAATCAGCCCCAGCATTTT | CASSSGTGQNQPQHF | TRBJ1-5 | . | TRBV7-8 | TRBD1
TGTGCCAGCAGGCTACAGGGGGCGGCCACTGAAGCTTTCTTT | CASRLQGAATEAFF | TRBJ1-1 | . | TRBV6-5 | TRBD1
TGTGCCAGCAGCTTAGACCCCACAGGGGACTATGGCTACACCTTC | CASSLDPTGDYGYTF | TRBJ1-2 | . | TRBV11-3 | TRBD1
TGCGCCAGCAGCCAAGGTAACGAGCTGGCCTACAATGAGCAGTTCTTC | CASSQGNELAYNEQFF | TRBJ2-1 | . | TRBV4-1 | .
TGCGCCAGCAGCTTGTCACAGGGGACTGAAGCTTTCTTT | CASSLSQGTEAFF | TRBJ1-1 | . | TRBV5-1 | TRBD1
TGTGCCAGCTCAAAAATCGCGGATAACACAGATACGCAGTATTTT | CASSKIADNTDTQYF | TRBJ2-3 | . | TRBV28 | .
TGTGCCAGCAGCGATGGGGGACACGCTCTTAACGGGGCCAACGTCCTGACTTTC | CASSDGGHALNGANVLTF | TRBJ2-6 | once | TRBV11-1 | .
TGTGCCAGCAGTTACTCGAGGAGAGGACTAGCAGTGACCCAGTACTTC | CASSYSRRGLAVTQYF | TRBJ2-5 | . | TRBV6-5 | TRBD2
TGTGCCAGCAACCACGGGGAGGGACAGCCCCAGCATTTT | CASNHGEGQPQHF | TRBJ1-5 | once | TRBV28 | .
TGCGCCAGCAGCTCTAGCGGGAGAGGTGAGACCCAGTACTTC | CASSSSGRGETQYF | TRBJ2-5 | . | TRBV5-1 | TRBD2
TGTGCCAGCAGGGCCGATCGGGTCTCCTACAATGAGCAGTTCTTC | CASRADRVSYNEQFF | TRBJ2-1 | . | TRBV27 | .
TGTGCCAGCAGTGACCTGGGACAGCCGCCTGATACGCAGTATTTT | CASSDLGQPPDTQYF | TRBJ2-3 | . | TRBV2 | TRBD1
TGTGCCAGCAGAACTAGTTCCTACGAGCAGTACTTC | CASRTSSYEQYF | TRBJ2-7 | . | TRBV6-6 | .
TGTGCCAGCAGCTTATTTATTCAGGACGAGCAGTACTTC | CASSLFIQDEQYF | TRBJ2-7 | once | TRBV11-3 | .